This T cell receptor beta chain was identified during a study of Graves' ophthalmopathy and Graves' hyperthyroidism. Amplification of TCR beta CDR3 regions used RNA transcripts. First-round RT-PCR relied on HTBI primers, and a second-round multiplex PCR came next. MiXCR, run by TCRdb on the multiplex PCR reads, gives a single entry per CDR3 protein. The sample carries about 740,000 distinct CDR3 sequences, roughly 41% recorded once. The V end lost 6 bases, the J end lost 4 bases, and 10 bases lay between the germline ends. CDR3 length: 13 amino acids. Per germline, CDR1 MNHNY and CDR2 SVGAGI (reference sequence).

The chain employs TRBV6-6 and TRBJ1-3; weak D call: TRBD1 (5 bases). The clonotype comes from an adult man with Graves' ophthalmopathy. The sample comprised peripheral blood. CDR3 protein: CASRREGGNTIYF. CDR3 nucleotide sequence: TGTGCCAGCAGGCGGGAGGGGGGAAACACCATATATTTT.